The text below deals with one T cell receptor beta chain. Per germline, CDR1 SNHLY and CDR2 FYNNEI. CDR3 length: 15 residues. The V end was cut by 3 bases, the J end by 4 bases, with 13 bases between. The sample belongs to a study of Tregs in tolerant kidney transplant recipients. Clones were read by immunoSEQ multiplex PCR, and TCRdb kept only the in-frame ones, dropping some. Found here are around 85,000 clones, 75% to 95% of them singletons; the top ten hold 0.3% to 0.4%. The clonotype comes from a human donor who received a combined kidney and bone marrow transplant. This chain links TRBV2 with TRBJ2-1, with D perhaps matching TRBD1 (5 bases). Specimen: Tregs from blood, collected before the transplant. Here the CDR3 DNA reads TGTGCCAGCAGTGATTCGGAAGGGGATTACAATGAGCAGTTCTTC. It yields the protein CASSDSEGDYNEQFF.